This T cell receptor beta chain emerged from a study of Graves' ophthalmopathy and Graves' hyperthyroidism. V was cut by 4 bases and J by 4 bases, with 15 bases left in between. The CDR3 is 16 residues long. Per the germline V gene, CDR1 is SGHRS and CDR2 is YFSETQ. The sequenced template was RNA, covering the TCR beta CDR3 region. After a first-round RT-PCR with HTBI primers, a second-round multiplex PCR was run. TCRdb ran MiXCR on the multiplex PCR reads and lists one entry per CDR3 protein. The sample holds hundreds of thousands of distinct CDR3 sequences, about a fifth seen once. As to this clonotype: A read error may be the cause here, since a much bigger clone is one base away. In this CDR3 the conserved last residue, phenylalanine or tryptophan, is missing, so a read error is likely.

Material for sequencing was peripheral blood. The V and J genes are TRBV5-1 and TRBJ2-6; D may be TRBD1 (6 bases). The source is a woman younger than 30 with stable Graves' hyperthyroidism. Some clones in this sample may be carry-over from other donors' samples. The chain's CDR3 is CASSPYTGFGANVLTY. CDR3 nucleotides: TGCGCCAGCAGCCCTTATACAGGGTTCGGGGCCAACGTCCTGACTTAC.